This is a list of T cell receptor beta chains from one sample in a study of blood T cell repertoires in COVID-19. Libraries were prepared by immunoSEQ multiplex PCR; TCRdb keeps only in-frame clonotypes and omits some of them. The table records 190,000 or so clones, approximately 86% of them present only once. The specimen sequenced was peripheral blood. These receptor sequences come from a man aged 35-49 years with active or convalescent COVID-19. CDR3s include the opening cysteine and the closing phenylalanine or tryptophan. Each record gives: V gene, clone size, J gene, D gene, CDR3 protein, CDR3 DNA. A D gene is named only where the DNA matches it firmly. Clone sizes are given selectively: once, few, many, or a class where the clone is expanded.

TRBV24-1	-	TRBJ2-1	TRBD2	CATSDSLAGGYNEQFF	TGTGCCACCAGTGATAGCCTAGCGGGGGGGTACAATGAGCAGTTCTTC
TRBV9	-	TRBJ2-3	-	CASSPQGADTQYF	TGTGCCAGCAGCCCACAGGGTGCAGATACGCAGTATTTT
TRBV2	-	TRBJ2-1	TRBD1	CASRANEDRDRFF	TGTGCCAGCAGAGCCAACGAGGACAGGGACCGGTTCTTC
TRBV10-3	-	TRBJ1-5	-	CAISELGVNQPQHF	TGTGCCATCAGTGAGTTGGGAGTAAATCAGCCCCAGCATTTT
TRBV6-2/TRBV6-3	-	TRBJ2-1	TRBD2	CASSLTGGPFEQFF	TGTGCCAGCAGTTTAACGGGGGGGCCGTTTGAGCAGTTCTTC
TRBV4-1	-	TRBJ1-1	-	CASSQVGHGTEAFF	TGCGCCAGCAGCCAAGTAGGACATGGCACTGAAGCTTTCTTT
TRBV2	-	TRBJ2-5	-	CASKRRGGLSQETQYF	TGTGCCAGCAAAAGAAGGGGCGGCTTATCCCAAGAGACCCAGTACTTC
TRBV5-1	-	TRBJ1-1	TRBD1	CASSFLGTGMSPNTEAFF	TGCGCCAGCAGCTTTCTAGGGACAGGAATGAGCCCGAACACTGAAGCTTTCTTT
TRBV11-2	-	TRBJ1-4	TRBD1	CASSPDRGDEKLFF	TGTGCCAGCAGCCCCGACAGGGGGGACGAAAAACTGTTTTTT
TRBV3-1/TRBV3-2	-	TRBJ1-1	-	CASSQGPPGRVGTEAFF	TGTGCCAGCAGCCAAGGGCCCCCAGGGCGAGTAGGTACTGAAGCTTTCTTT
TRBV20-1	-	TRBJ1-5	-	CSAGEWPQHF	TGCAGTGCTGGGGAGTGGCCCCAGCATTTT
TRBV10-3	few	TRBJ1-6	-	CATRDNNSPLHF	TGTGCCACCAGGGACAACAATTCACCCCTCCACTTT
TRBV24-1	-	TRBJ1-1	-	CATSEEQGTEAFF	TGTGCCACCAGTGAAGAACAGGGCACTGAAGCTTTCTTT
TRBV19	-	TRBJ1-2	-	CASSIAGVGYTF	TGTGCCAGTAGTATAGCGGGGGTCGGCTACACCTTC
TRBV18	-	TRBJ1-1	TRBD1	CASTTGGANTEAFF	TGTGCCAGCACAACAGGGGGCGCGAACACTGAAGCTTTCTTT
TRBV18	-	TRBJ2-7	TRBD1	CASSPTGTGGYEQYF	TGTGCCAGCTCTCCCACCGGGACAGGGGGCTACGAGCAGTACTTC
TRBV18	-	TRBJ1-2	-	CASSPAGYGYTF	TGTGCCAGCTCACCGGCCGGGTACGGCTACACCTTC
TRBV15	-	TRBJ2-7	-	CATSRVQGYEQYF	TGTGCCACCAGCAGAGTACAGGGCTACGAGCAGTACTTC